A selection of T cell receptor beta chains follows, all from one sample in a study of regulatory T cells in long-lasting Graves disease. TCRdb analysed the multiplex PCR reads with MiXCR anew, one entry per CDR3 protein. The sample carries around 420,000 distinct CDR3 sequences, around 15% recorded once. The source was peripheral blood mononuclear cells (PBMCs), collected at new diagnosis, from a patient treated with antithyroid drugs. All receptors derive from a female donor with Graves disease. Both conserved end residues are part of each CDR3. Each record gives: D gene, J gene, clone size, V gene, CDR3 DNA, CDR3 protein. The D gene is left open where the match is weak. Clone size appears in some rows only: once, few, many, or a class for an expanded clone.

.,TRBJ1-2,many,TRBV6-5,TGTGCCAGCAGTTCCCCAGGGAATGGCTACACCTTC,CASSSPGNGYTF
.,TRBJ2-3,many,TRBV30,TGTGCCTGGAGTTTCTTTCGAGATACGCAGTATTTT,CAWSFFRDTQYF
.,TRBJ1-1,many,TRBV20-1,TGCAGTGCTAGAGATCTCCGGAGAAACACTGAAGCTTTCTTT,CSARDLRRNTEAFF
.,TRBJ2-7,many,TRBV11-2,TGTGCCAGCAGCCTCCTTAACGAGCAGTACTTC,CASSLLNEQYF
TRBD2,TRBJ2-1,many,TRBV5-1,TGCGCCAGCAGTCGCACTAGCGGGGTCTACAATGAGCAGTTCTTC,CASSRTSGVYNEQFF
.,TRBJ2-7,.,TRBV18,TGTGCCAGCTCACCACAAAGGACCACCGACGAGCAGTACTTC,CASSPQRTTDEQYF
TRBD1,TRBJ1-4,few,TRBV4-2,TGTGCCAGCAGCCAGGCCCACAGGGGGACTAATGAAAAACTGTTTTTT,CASSQAHRGTNEKLFF
TRBD2,TRBJ2-3,many,TRBV9,TGTGCCAGCAGCCCGCAAGCGGGAGTTTTATTCGGGACTAGCGGGAACCGCACAGATACGCAGTATTTT,CASSPQAGVLFGTSGNRTDTQYF
.,TRBJ1-1,many,TRBV28,TGTGCCAGCAGTTTAGGGGGGGCAGGTGGCGGGACTGAAGCTTTCTTT,CASSLGGAGGGTEAFF
TRBD2,TRBJ2-5,.,TRBV12-3/TRBV12-4,TGTGCCAGCAGTTTAGCGGCTAGCGGGCCTCCTAGGGGGCAAGAGACCCAGTACTTC,CASSLAASGPPRGQETQYF
.,TRBJ2-1,many,TRBV9,TGTGCCAGCAGCCCCCGGCCTAGCTTATTAAGCTCCTACAATGAGCAGTTCTTC,CASSPRPSLLSSYNEQFF
TRBD1,TRBJ2-4,many,TRBV13,TGTGCCAGCAGCTTAGGTAGGGGGCTCGTTTCGGACATTCAGTACTTC,CASSLGRGLVSDIQYF
.,TRBJ2-3,.,TRBV20-1,TGCAGTGCGGGAACTGAACCAGATACGCAGTATTTT,CSAGTEPDTQYF
.,TRBJ2-1,.,TRBV2,TGTGCCAGCGGGGCCCCTGATCGGGATGAGCAGTTCTTC,CASGAPDRDEQFF
.,TRBJ2-5,many,TRBV12-3/TRBV12-4,TGTGCCAGCAGTCCCGAGAAAGAGACCCAGTACTTC,CASSPEKETQYF
.,TRBJ1-2,.,TRBV7-2,TGTGCCAGCAGCTCCCGGGACTCTTCCTCTCCCCCTTATGGCTACACCTTC,CASSSRDSSSPPYGYTF